Listed below are T cell receptor beta chains from one sample, sequenced in a study of T cells in Graves' hyperthyroidism and ophthalmopathy. TCRdb analysed the multiplex PCR reads with MiXCR anew, one entry per CDR3 protein. The table shows under 450,000 distinct CDR3 sequences, with 13% occurring only once. The material sequenced was blood. These receptors were obtained from a man aged 30 to 39 with Graves' hyperthyroidism that later progressed to Graves' ophthalmopathy. Each CDR3 is given with its conserved first and last residue. A D gene is named only where the DNA matches it firmly. Clone size is stated in some rows and not others, as once, few, many or a class when expanded.

V,D,J,size,CDR3,DNA
TRBV2,TRBD1,TRBJ2-1,many,CASIQGNNEQFF,TGTGCCAGCATACAGGGGAACAATGAGCAGTTCTTC
TRBV12-3/TRBV12-4,.,TRBJ1-2,many,CASSLRNSYGYTF,TGTGCCAGCAGTCTCAGGAACTCCTATGGCTACACCTTC
TRBV30,TRBD1,TRBJ1-6,.,CAWRTGTGNSPLHF,TGTGCCTGGAGAACCGGGACAGGGAATTCACCCCTCCACTTT
TRBV20-1,.,TRBJ1-5,.,CSARAGQGPNQPQHF,TGCAGTGCTAGAGCAGGACAAGGCCCTAATCAGCCCCAGCATTTT
TRBV20-1,TRBD1,TRBJ1-2,.,CSAREEGAGGYTF,TGCAGTGCTAGAGAGGAGGGGGCGGGAGGCTACACCTTC
TRBV28,.,TRBJ2-3,many,CASSWILADTQYF,TGTGCCAGCAGTTGGATACTTGCAGATACGCAGTATTTT
TRBV6-2/TRBV6-3,TRBD1,TRBJ2-2,.,CATRDRGDWTGEPFF,TGTGCCACCCGGGACAGGGGAGATTGGACCGGGGAGCCGTTTTTT
TRBV11-2,.,TRBJ2-3,many,CASSNRPIGTQYF,TGTGCCAGCAGCAACAGGCCGATAGGTACGCAGTATTTT
TRBV2,.,TRBJ1-1,many,CASNGYTEAFF,TGTGCCAGCAATGGCTACACTGAAGCTTTCTTT
TRBV7-9,TRBD2,TRBJ2-7,many,CASGSGAPYEQYF,TGTGCTTCCGGAAGCGGGGCTCCCTACGAGCAGTACTTC
TRBV28,.,TRBJ1-1,many,CASGLMNTEAFF,TGTGCCAGCGGATTGATGAACACTGAAGCTTTCTTT
TRBV18,TRBD1,TRBJ1-2,.,CASSPERTGKNYGYTF,TGTGCCAGCTCCCCCGAAAGGACAGGAAAAAACTATGGCTACACCTTC
TRBV19,.,TRBJ2-7,.,CASSTGASSYEQYF,TGTGCCAGTAGTACAGGGGCAAGCTCCTACGAGCAGTACTTC
TRBV2,TRBD2,TRBJ2-2,many,CASREWGLADTGELFF,TGTGCCAGCAGGGAATGGGGACTAGCGGACACCGGGGAGCTGTTTTTT
TRBV7-9,.,TRBJ1-2,.,CASSLFMIGNYGYTF,TGTGCCAGCAGCTTATTTATGATCGGTAACTATGGCTACACCTTC
TRBV7-2,.,TRBJ2-2,many,CASSLASGNTGELFF,TGTGCCAGCAGCTTAGCTAGCGGGAACACCGGGGAGCTGTTTTTT
TRBV6-1,.,TRBJ2-1,many,CASKGGVYNEQFF,TGTGCCAGCAAAGGGGGAGTCTACAATGAGCAGTTCTTC
TRBV28,TRBD1,TRBJ2-5,few,CASSSKYRGHQETQYF,TGTGCCAGCAGTTCAAAATACAGGGGGCACCAAGAGACCCAGTACTTC
TRBV7-9,.,TRBJ2-7,many,CASSPGTAHEQYF,TGTGCCAGCAGCCCCGGGACGGCCCACGAGCAGTACTTC
TRBV19,TRBD1,TRBJ1-1,many,CASSPTGVTEAFF,TGTGCCAGTAGTCCAACAGGGGTCACTGAAGCTTTCTTT
TRBV12-3/TRBV12-4,TRBD2,TRBJ2-5,many,CASSPLLADNQETQYF,TGTGCCAGCAGCCCCCTCCTAGCGGACAACCAAGAGACCCAGTACTTC
TRBV28,.,TRBJ2-7,many,CASSFRGEQYF,TGTGCCAGCAGTTTCCGGGGCGAGCAGTACTTC
TRBV30,.,TRBJ1-6,many,CAWGPPLHF,TGTGCCTGGGGTCCTCCCCTCCACTTT